This TCR beta chain was recorded in a study of shared clonotypes between healthy human individuals. Profiling relied on immunoSEQ multiplex PCR, and the TCRdb table lists in-frame clones only, not all of them. The sample holds around 340,000 clones, more than 60% seen once. Study findings and constraints: Sharing across a few donors was seen in roughly 5% of naive CD4 clonotypes. Clonotypes not shared had lower generation probabilities than those common to all four donors.

The CDR3 extends over 14 amino acids. V dropped 6 bases and J dropped 6; count of bases not matched to a gene: 8. The germline CDR1 and CDR2 sequences are MNHEY and SVGAGI. As regards this clone: Its antigen is currently unknown.

This clonotype was obtained from a man aged 30 to 45 in good health. Sequenced: memory CD4+ T cells sorted from blood. Subset: CD45RA-negative fraction. The chain carries TRBV6-5 and TRBJ2-7, with 10 nucleotides matching TRBD1. This CDR3 is CASSLGQGSAEQYF. The CDR3 DNA reads TGTGCCAGCAGCTTGGGACAGGGGTCGGCCGAGCAGTACTTC.